The rows below give T cell receptor beta chains drawn from one sample of a study of T cell responses to AZD1222 COVID-19 vaccine. Sequencing was performed with immunoSEQ multiplex PCR; in TCRdb, only in-frame clones are kept and a portion is missing. Of 100,000 or so clones in the sample, more than 75% are singletons; the top ten hold roughly 9.2%. The sample consisted of peripheral blood, taken on day 0 of AZD1222 vaccination. These receptors all stem from an adult in good health. Both conserved end residues are part of each CDR3. The order of the fields is D gene, J gene, clone size, V gene, CDR3 DNA, CDR3 protein. A D gene is named only where the DNA matches it firmly. Clone sizes are given selectively: once, few, many, or a class where the clone is expanded.

d_call: NA; j_call: TRBJ2-5; clone_size: once; v_call: TRBV7-8; cdr3_nt: TGTGCCAGCAGCTTACAGGGGAATGGGGAGACCCAGTACTTC; cdr3_aa: CASSLQGNGETQYF
d_call: TRBD1; j_call: TRBJ2-1; clone_size: NA; v_call: TRBV19; cdr3_nt: TGTGCCAGTAAGGACAGGTTCTGGGGGCAGTTCTTC; cdr3_aa: CASKDRFWGQFF
d_call: TRBD1; j_call: TRBJ1-1; clone_size: NA; v_call: TRBV30; cdr3_nt: TGTGCCTGGGCGACAGGGGGCGTTGGGACTGAAGCTTTCTTT; cdr3_aa: CAWATGGVGTEAFF
d_call: NA; j_call: TRBJ2-2; clone_size: few; v_call: TRBV28; cdr3_nt: TGTGCCAGCAATTCTTGGGTCCACACCGGGGAGCTGTTTTTT; cdr3_aa: CASNSWVHTGELFF
d_call: NA; j_call: TRBJ2-7; clone_size: NA; v_call: TRBV19; cdr3_nt: TGTGCCAGTAGTATAGGGTTCACCTACGAGCAGTACTTC; cdr3_aa: CASSIGFTYEQYF
d_call: TRBD2; j_call: TRBJ2-1; clone_size: NA; v_call: TRBV11-3; cdr3_nt: TGTGCCAGCAGCTCCCGACTAGCGGGCTCCTACAATGAGCAGTTCTTC; cdr3_aa: CASSSRLAGSYNEQFF
d_call: NA; j_call: TRBJ2-1; clone_size: NA; v_call: TRBV24-1; cdr3_nt: TGTGCCGTGGGAGACTCCTACAATGAGCAGTTCTTC; cdr3_aa: CAVGDSYNEQFF
d_call: TRBD1; j_call: TRBJ1-1; clone_size: once; v_call: TRBV12-5; cdr3_nt: TGTGCTAGTGGACGACAGGGGAGGACTGAAGCTTTCTTT; cdr3_aa: CASGRQGRTEAFF
d_call: TRBD2; j_call: TRBJ2-3; clone_size: NA; v_call: TRBV9; cdr3_nt: TGTGCCAGCAGCGCCGGGACTAGCGTCACAGATACGCAGTATTTT; cdr3_aa: CASSAGTSVTDTQYF
d_call: TRBD1; j_call: TRBJ1-6; clone_size: NA; v_call: TRBV4-2; cdr3_nt: TGTGCCAGCAGCCAAGATGCCGGGACAGATAATTCACCCCTCCACTTT; cdr3_aa: CASSQDAGTDNSPLHF
d_call: NA; j_call: TRBJ2-1; clone_size: NA; v_call: TRBV27; cdr3_nt: TGTGCCAGCAGTTTAAAAGGCTCCTACAATGAGCAGTTCTTC; cdr3_aa: CASSLKGSYNEQFF
d_call: NA; j_call: TRBJ1-1; clone_size: once; v_call: TRBV29-1; cdr3_nt: TGCAGCGTTGAGTGGGGACGGGCCACTGAAGCTTTCTTT; cdr3_aa: CSVEWGRATEAFF
d_call: NA; j_call: TRBJ1-2; clone_size: few; v_call: TRBV13; cdr3_nt: TGTGCCAGCAGCTTATCCAGGGGCAATGGCTACACCTTC; cdr3_aa: CASSLSRGNGYTF
d_call: NA; j_call: TRBJ2-7; clone_size: NA; v_call: TRBV20-1; cdr3_nt: TGCAGTGCTAGTTTAAGCGGATCAATCTCCTACGAGCAGTACTTC; cdr3_aa: CSASLSGSISYEQYF
d_call: NA; j_call: TRBJ2-7; clone_size: once; v_call: TRBV6-5; cdr3_nt: TGTGCCAGCAGTTACTCGTGGGACAAGCCCTACGAGCAGTACTTC; cdr3_aa: CASSYSWDKPYEQYF
d_call: NA; j_call: TRBJ2-1; clone_size: NA; v_call: TRBV9; cdr3_nt: TGTGCCAGCAGCACCACCGGGACTGTCAATGAGCAGTTCTTC; cdr3_aa: CASSTTGTVNEQFF
d_call: TRBD1; j_call: TRBJ1-1; clone_size: once; v_call: TRBV4-2; cdr3_nt: TGTGCCAGCACCCCGGACAGGGTGAACACTGAAGCTTTCTTT; cdr3_aa: CASTPDRVNTEAFF
d_call: NA; j_call: TRBJ2-5; clone_size: many; v_call: TRBV7-9; cdr3_nt: TGTGCCAGCAGCTCACAGACCGCCTGGACCCAGTACTTC; cdr3_aa: CASSSQTAWTQYF
d_call: NA; j_call: TRBJ1-5; clone_size: NA; v_call: TRBV28; cdr3_nt: TGTGCCAGCAGTACCTCATCCAGATCCCAGCATTTT; cdr3_aa: CASSTSSRSQHF
d_call: TRBD1; j_call: TRBJ1-1; clone_size: NA; v_call: TRBV7-9; cdr3_nt: TGTGCCAGCAGCTCTCAGGGGGTGAGCACTGAAGCTTTCTTT; cdr3_aa: CASSSQGVSTEAFF
d_call: NA; j_call: TRBJ2-7; clone_size: NA; v_call: TRBV3-1/TRBV3-2; cdr3_nt: TGTGCCAGCAGCTCAGTTTACGAGCAGTACTTC; cdr3_aa: CASSSVYEQYF